The entry below gives a single TCR beta chain sequence along with its context. The antigen is unknown. These data belong to a study of cytomegalovirus exposure and HLA in healthy donors. Notes on the study in general: Associated with cytomegalovirus, according to the listing, were 150 to 200 TCR beta chains.

The germline V gene has CDR1 MNHEY and CDR2 SMNVEV (reference sequence). The CDR3 consists of 14 residues. V was cut by 4 bases and J by 10 bases, with 19 bases left in between. Both 60 Vbeta primers and 13 Jbeta primers went into the PCR. Some clones are missing from TCRdb's copy, which holds only in-frame ones; the method was immunoSEQ multiplex PCR. The sample carries tens of thousands of clones, more than 60% recorded once. This TCR came from a male donor in good health and CMV-seropositive. The sequenced material came from PBMCs. The V call is TRBV27, the J call TRBJ1-2, with D tentatively TRBD1 (5 bases). Here the CDR3 reads CASSSVGGSFDYTF. The CDR3 DNA follows: TGTGCCAGCAGTTCCGTGGGGGGGTCGTTTGACTACACCTTC.